This TCR beta chain comes out of a study of T cell clonotyping in hematopoietic cell transplantation. As for the study in general: Recipient samples before transplant were obtained post-cytoreduction. Study results and caveats: At the given depth, recipient repertoires were over 97% de novo clonotypes. Pathologically expanded recipient clonotypes increased progressively from day 30 to day 180 as diversity fell. Graft donor and pretransplant recipient Inverse Simpson Index values predicted broader posttransplant TCR diversity.

This clone was detected once. Its antigen is currently unknown. V lost 0 bases to trimming and J lost 7 bases; unmatched junction nucleotides: 3. The CDR3 totals 15 residues. Germline V lookup: CDR1 SGHRS, CDR2 YFSETQ. Some clones are missing from TCRdb's copy, which holds only in-frame ones; the method was immunoSEQ multiplex PCR. The data hold tens of thousands of clones, with approximately 84% observed a single time. The time point is: recipient sample about 28 days before transplant, after cytoreduction. The sequences come from peripheral blood mononuclear cells, collected before stem cell transplant. This chain uses TRBV5-1 with TRBJ1-4, with TRBD1 identical over 10 bases. The receptor was isolated from a man aged 60 to 69 with biphenotypic leukemia. Some clones in this sample may be carry-over from other donors' samples. The CDR3 DNA sequence: TGCGCCAGCAGCTTGGGGACAGGGGGTTTTGAAAAACTGTTTTTT. This translates into CASSLGTGGFEKLFF. Together with reference TRBV5-1 and TRBJ1-4, the CDR3 gives the full variable domain: KAGVTQTPRYLIKTRGQQVTLSCSPISGHRSVSWYQQTPGQGLQFLFEYFSETQRNKGNFPGRFSGRQFSNSRSEMNVSTLELGDSALYLCASSLGTGGFEKLFFGSGTQLSVL.